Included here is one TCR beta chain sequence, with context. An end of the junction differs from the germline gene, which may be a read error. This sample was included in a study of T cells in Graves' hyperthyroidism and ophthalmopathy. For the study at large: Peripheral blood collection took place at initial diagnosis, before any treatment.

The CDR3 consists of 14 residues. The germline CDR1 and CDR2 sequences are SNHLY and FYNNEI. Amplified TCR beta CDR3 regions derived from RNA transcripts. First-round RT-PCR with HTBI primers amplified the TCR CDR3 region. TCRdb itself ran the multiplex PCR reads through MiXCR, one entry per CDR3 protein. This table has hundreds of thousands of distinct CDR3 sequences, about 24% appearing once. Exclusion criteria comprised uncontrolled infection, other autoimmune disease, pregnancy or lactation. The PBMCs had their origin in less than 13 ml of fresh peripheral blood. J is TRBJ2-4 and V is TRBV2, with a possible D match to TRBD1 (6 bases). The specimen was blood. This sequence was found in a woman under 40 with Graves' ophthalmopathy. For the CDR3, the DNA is TGTGCCAGCAGTGCCGGGACACTAGAAAACATTCAGAACTTC. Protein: CASSAGTLENIQNF. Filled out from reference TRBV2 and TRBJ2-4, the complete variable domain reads EPEVTQTPSHQVTQMGQEVILRCVPISNHLYFYWYRQILGQKVEFLVSFYNNEISEKSEIFDDQFSVERPDGSNFTLKIRSTKLEDSAMYFCASSAGTLENIQNFGAGTRLSVL.